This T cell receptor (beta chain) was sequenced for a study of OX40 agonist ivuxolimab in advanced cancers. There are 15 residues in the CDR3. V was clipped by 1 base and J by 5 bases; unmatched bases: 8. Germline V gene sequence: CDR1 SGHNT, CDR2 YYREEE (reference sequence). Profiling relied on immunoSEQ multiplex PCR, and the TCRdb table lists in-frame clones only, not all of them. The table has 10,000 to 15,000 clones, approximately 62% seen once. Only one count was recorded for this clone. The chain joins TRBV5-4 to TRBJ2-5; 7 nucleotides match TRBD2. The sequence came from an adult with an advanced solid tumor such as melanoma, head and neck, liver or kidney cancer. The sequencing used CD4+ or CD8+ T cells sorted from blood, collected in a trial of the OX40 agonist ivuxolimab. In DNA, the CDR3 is TGTGCCAGCAGCTTGCATACTGGGGGGGACGAGACCCAGTACTTC. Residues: CASSLHTGGDETQYF.